The 30 T cell receptor beta chains given below trace back to one sample, sequenced in a study of PD-1 blockade in classical Hodgkin lymphoma. The protocol was immunoSEQ multiplex PCR, while the TCRdb copy is restricted to in-frame clones and leaves out a portion. The sample lists approximately 110,000 clones, around nine tenths occurring once. The time point here: cycle 4 day 1 (C4D1), after 6 weeks of nivolumab. Relapse was seen in all patients after autologous stem cell transplantation, and brentuximab vedotin exposure was variable. Sequencing used peripheral blood mononuclear cells (PBMCs), obtained before the fourth cycle of nivolumab. These TCRs come from a human donor with classical Hodgkin lymphoma.

V is TRBV12-5 and J is TRBJ2-7; possibly TRBD1 for D (6 bases). Trimming cost V 1 base and J 4 bases, with 11 bases left between them. CDR3 length equals 14 residues. The germline gives CDR1 LGHNT, CDR2 FRNRAP. In DNA, the CDR3 is TGTGCTAGTGGTTTGGGACAGGCAACGTACGAGCAGTACTTC. This encodes CASGLGQATYEQYF.

This chain uses TRBV2 with TRBJ1-2; D may be TRBD1 (5 bases). The V and J ends lost 3 bases and 12 bases respectively, with 11 bases between them. CDR3 length: 11 residues. Germline assignment: CDR1 SNHLY and CDR2 FYNNEI. In DNA, the CDR3 is TGTGCCAGCAGTGACAGGGATAGGAACACCTTC. It codes for CASSDRDRNTF.

J is TRBJ1-1 and V is TRBV10-1; no firm D call. Germline loops: CDR1 WNHNN, CDR2 SYGVQD (reference sequence). The CDR3 is 13 amino acids. Trimming removed 1 base at V and 0 bases at J, with 3 bases between. The DNA for the CDR3 is TGCGCCAGCAGTGAGTTCATGAACACTGAAGCTTTCTTT. It specifies CASSEFMNTEAFF.

The genes are TRBV30 and TRBJ2-3; 8 bases map to TRBD2. The V gene's germline CDR1 is GTSNPN and CDR2 SVGIG (reference sequence). With 4 bases clipped from V and 0 bases from J, the junction kept 9 bases outside the gene matches. The CDR3 contains 16 residues. CDR3 in amino acids: CAWTSGSSTSTDTQYF. The CDR3 DNA reads TGTGCCTGGACAAGCGGGAGTTCTACTAGCACAGATACGCAGTATTTT.

The genes are TRBV18 and TRBJ1-2; no reliable D call. Between the trimmed V and J ends, which lost 2 bases and 3 bases, there was a span of 16 bases. The CDR3 totals 16 residues. CDR1 KGHSH and CDR2 LQKENI come from the germline V gene. The DNA for the CDR3 is TGTGCCAGCTCACCAGCCCCCCGGGGTTTGGACTATGGCTACACCTTC. Residues: CASSPAPRGLDYGYTF.

J is TRBJ2-7 and V is TRBV6-5; 7 nucleotides agree with TRBD1. The length of the CDR3 is 12 residues. V lost 8 bases and J lost 4; bases outside the gene matches: 5. Germline CDR1 MNHEY, CDR2 SVGAGI. Written as DNA, the CDR3 is TGTGCCAGCGGGGACAGTAAGTACGAGCAGTACTTC. Translated: CASGDSKYEQYF.

This chain joins TRBV28 and TRBJ2-7; 11 bases are a match to TRBD2. Unmatched junction bases numbered 10, after V lost 5 bases and J lost 1 base. The CDR3 contains 17 residues. Germline V gene lookup returns CDR1 MDHEN and CDR2 SYDVKM. The CDR3 spells CASSTYTSGSVSYEQYF. The DNA for the CDR3 is TGTGCCAGCAGTACCTATACTAGCGGGAGTGTTTCCTACGAGCAGTACTTC.

The V call is TRBV30, the J call TRBJ2-1; D is unclear. The germline V gene encodes CDR1 GTSNPN and CDR2 SVGIG (reference sequence). The CDR3 spans 15 residues. V was cut by 1 base and J by 6 bases, with 16 bases left in between. CDR3 in amino acids: CAWSGSTFGSNEQFF. Written as DNA, the CDR3 is TGTGCCTGGAGTGGCAGCACATTCGGCTCCAATGAGCAGTTCTTC.

The chain joins TRBV6-5 to TRBJ1-2; D uncertain. Germline V gives CDR1 MNHEY, CDR2 SVGAGI. This CDR3 spans 15 amino acids. The germline V and J ends were trimmed by 7 bases and 4 bases, with 19 bases remaining between them. CDR3 nucleotide sequence: TGTGCCAGCATAAGCGAAATGGGGTGGGCCTATGGCTACACCTTC. Its translation: CASISEMGWAYGYTF.

The chain links TRBV5-1 to TRBJ2-2, with D uncertain. Germline assignment: CDR1 SGHRS and CDR2 YFSETQ. The ends were cut back, 3 bases at V and 5 bases at J, with 5 bases in the middle. This CDR3 has 12 amino acids. CDR3: CASSYTTGELFF. CDR3 in DNA: TGCGCCAGCAGCTATACTACCGGGGAGCTGTTTTTT.

The chain has TRBV12-5 and TRBJ2-7; D may be TRBD1 (5 bases). Germline V gene lookup returns CDR1 LGHNT and CDR2 FRNRAP. Trimming removed 0 bases at V and 6 bases at J, with 9 bases between. The CDR3 contains 13 residues. CDR3 amino acids: CASGLVQAVEQYF. The CDR3 DNA sequence: TGTGCTAGTGGTTTGGTACAGGCGGTCGAGCAGTACTTC.

This chain uses TRBV7-4 with TRBJ2-3, with D perhaps matching TRBD2 (5 bases). Looked up from germline, CDR1 is SGHVT and CDR2 is SQSDAQ. Trimming took off 9 bases at V and 9 bases at J, with 10 bases between the two ends. This CDR3 is built from 10 residues. The CDR3 loop reads CASRSGTQYF. As DNA, the CDR3 is TGTGCCAGTCGCTCGGGGACGCAGTATTTT.

V is TRBV6-1 and J is TRBJ2-3; 10 bases line up with TRBD1. Germline V gives CDR1 MNHNS, CDR2 SASEGT. V lost 4 bases and J lost 4; bases outside the gene matches: 5. This CDR3 spans 15 amino acids. The CDR3 sequence: CASSGRDRGPDTQYF. CDR3 bases: TGTGCCAGCAGTGGGCGGGACAGGGGACCAGATACGCAGTATTTT.

This clone has only one observation. The chain uses TRBV5-8 and TRBJ1-5, with D perhaps TRBD1 (5 bases). Trimming stripped 0 bases from V and 1 base from J, with 5 bases between. CDR3 size: 14 residues. Looked up from germline, CDR1 is SGHTS and CDR2 is YDEGEE. The CDR3 DNA follows: TGTGCCAGCAGCTTGGGACAGAGCAATCAGCCCCAGCATTTT. Amino acids: CASSLGQSNQPQHF.

This chain uses TRBV5-1 with TRBJ1-1, with D unclear. The germline V and J ends were trimmed by 2 bases and 1 base, with 9 bases remaining between them. CDR3 size: 14 residues. Germline values: CDR1 SGHRS, CDR2 YFSETQ. CDR3 sequence reads: CASSLGGTNTEAFF. The CDR3 bases are TGCGCCAGCAGCTTAGGTGGAACGAACACTGAAGCTTTCTTT.

This rearrangement joins TRBV4-3 to TRBJ2-3; 7 nucleotides agree with TRBD2. The CDR3 is made up of 16 amino acids. With V trimmed by 0 bases and J by 4 bases, 7 bases remained unmatched. From germline, CDR1 is LGHNA and CDR2 YSLEER. The CDR3 region is CASSQESWRESDTQYF. CDR3 sequence (DNA): TGCGCCAGCAGCCAAGAAAGTTGGCGGGAGTCAGATACGCAGTATTTT.

This sequence joins TRBV2 and TRBJ2-4; maybe TRBD1 (5 bases). Germline CDR1 reads SNHLY; CDR2 reads FYNNEI. The CDR3 has 12 residues. Trimming removed 8 bases from V and 13 bases from J, with 18 bases in between. Here the CDR3 reads CASVGLLTDQYF. The DNA for the CDR3 is TGTGCCAGCGTGGGGCTTCTGACAGACCAGTACTTC. Filled out from reference TRBV2 and TRBJ2-4, the complete variable domain reads EPEVTQTPSHQVTQMGQEVILRCVPISNHLYFYWYRQILGQKVEFLVSFYNNEISEKSEIFDDQFSVERPDGSNFTLKIRSTKLEDSAMYFCASVGLLTDQYFGAGTRLSVL.

The V and J genes are TRBV7-9 and TRBJ2-5, with D maybe TRBD2 (5 bases). The ends were cut back, 0 bases at V and 3 bases at J, with 17 bases in the middle. The V gene's germline CDR1 is SEHNR and CDR2 FQNEAQ (reference sequence). The CDR3 has 17 amino acids. The CDR3 nucleotides are TGTGCCAGCAGCTTAGCGCTTACTAGGGAGAATGAAGAGACCCAGTACTTC. It yields the protein CASSLALTRENEETQYF.

V is TRBV6-6 and J is TRBJ2-2, with D possibly TRBD1 on 6 matching bases. Germline V gene data show CDR1 as MNHNY and CDR2 as SVGAGI (reference sequence). Trimming removed 6 bases at V and 5 bases at J, with 16 bases between. This CDR3 is built from 15 residues. CDR3 coding DNA: TGTGCCAGCAGGACGACAGGTCTTGGTACCGGGGAGCTGTTTTTT. As protein: CASRTTGLGTGELFF.

The chain is built from TRBV30 and TRBJ2-1; D gene ambiguous. CDR1 is GTSNPN, CDR2 SVGIG, per germline (reference sequence). Trimming took off 0 bases at V and 12 bases at J, with 9 bases between the two ends. This CDR3 contains 11 residues. The CDR3 is CAWSVRSGQFF. The CDR3 nucleotides read TGTGCCTGGAGTGTAAGGAGTGGGCAGTTCTTC.

The chain carries TRBV4-3 and TRBJ2-5; TRBD1 agrees at 9 bases. The CDR3 spans 19 residues. Germline values: CDR1 LGHNA, CDR2 YSLEER. V gave up 0 bases and J gave up 4 bases; unmatched junction bases: 15. The CDR3 sequence: CASSQDSIFGDRVSETQYF. The CDR3 DNA sequence: TGCGCCAGCAGCCAAGATTCCATCTTTGGGGACAGGGTTTCAGAGACCCAGTACTTC.

The CDR3 sequence: CASSLVGTGSSYNEQFF. CDR3 DNA sequence: TGTGCCAGCAGCTTGGTGGGGACAGGGAGCTCCTACAATGAGCAGTTCTTC. The J gene is TRBJ2-1, the V gene TRBV5-6, with TRBD1 matching 9 bases. In germline, CDR1 is SGHDT, CDR2 YYEEEE. The CDR3 consists of 17 residues. Unmatched junction bases numbered 4, after V lost 0 bases and J lost 0 bases.

The gene calls are TRBV2 and TRBJ1-5; a weak D match, TRBD1 (5 bases). V was trimmed by 6 bases and J by 2 bases, leaving 17 bases between them. The length of the CDR3 is 16 residues. Germline values: CDR1 SNHLY, CDR2 FYNNEI. The CDR3 DNA reads TGTGCCAGCAGGGTGGACATCGGGGCTGGCAATCAGCCCCAGCATTTT. Residues: CASRVDIGAGNQPQHF.

The J gene is TRBJ1-4, the V gene TRBV5-1; 10 nucleotides align to TRBD1. This CDR3 contains 15 residues. The germline V gene has CDR1 SGHRS and CDR2 YFSETQ. The ends lost 4 bases at V and 4 bases at J; junction bases unmatched: 4. This CDR3 reads CASSVGTGVNEKLFF. The CDR3 coding sequence is TGCGCCAGCAGCGTAGGGACAGGGGTTAATGAAAAACTGTTTTTT. Full variable domain (rest looked up from reference TRBV5-1 and TRBJ1-4): KAGVTQTPRYLIKTRGQQVTLSCSPISGHRSVSWYQQTPGQGLQFLFEYFSETQRNKGNFPGRFSGRQFSNSRSEMNVSTLELGDSALYLCASSVGTGVNEKLFFGSGTQLSVL.

The chain couples TRBV27 to TRBJ2-7; TRBD2 might be the D (7 bases). Germline-derived CDR1 and CDR2 are MNHEY and SMNVEV (reference sequence). The CDR3 runs 15 residues. V gave up 0 bases and J gave up 0 bases, with 9 bases separating them. This CDR3 reads CASSLSRGGSYEQYF. The CDR3 bases are TGTGCCAGCAGTTTATCGAGGGGGGGCTCCTACGAGCAGTACTTC.

The rearrangement links TRBV28 to TRBJ1-1; the D is unclear. Trimming shortened V by 5 bases and J by 0 bases, and 13 bases separated the two germline ends. This CDR3 is built from 15 residues. From germline, CDR1 is MDHEN and CDR2 SYDVKM. CDR3: CASSLTILLNTEAFF. The CDR3 DNA follows: TGTGCCAGCAGTCTCACCATCCTTCTGAACACTGAAGCTTTCTTT.

The chain carries TRBV27 and TRBJ2-1, with 7 bases fitting TRBD2. J was trimmed by 9 bases and V by 0 bases; bases with no gene match: 8. This CDR3 comprises 15 residues. Germline loops: CDR1 MNHEY, CDR2 SMNVEV (reference sequence). This chain's CDR3 is CASSLSGGRRGEQFF. Written as DNA, the CDR3 is TGTGCCAGCAGTTTATCTGGCGGGAGACGAGGTGAGCAGTTCTTC.

The chain combines TRBV5-1 with TRBJ2-3, with 7 nucleotides matching TRBD2. CDR3 length: 15 amino acids. Germline V lookup: CDR1 SGHRS, CDR2 YFSETQ. Trimming at V came to 6 bases and at J to 4 bases, leaving 11 bases not matched to a gene. CDR3 DNA sequence: TGCGCCAGCAAGTCCAGCGGGATTCTGGCAGATACGCAGTATTTT. Protein: CASKSSGILADTQYF. Full variable domain (missing parts from reference TRBV5-1 and TRBJ2-3): KAGVTQTPRYLIKTRGQQVTLSCSPISGHRSVSWYQQTPGQGLQFLFEYFSETQRNKGNFPGRFSGRQFSNSRSEMNVSTLELGDSALYLCASKSSGILADTQYFGPGTRLTVL.

This chain joins TRBV9 and TRBJ2-1; tentative D call: TRBD2 (5 bases). This CDR3 region has 15 residues. The germline V and J ends were trimmed by 4 bases and 4 bases, with 15 bases remaining between them. Looked up from germline, CDR1 is SGDLS and CDR2 is YYNGEE. The CDR3 here is CASSLGLGEYNEQFF. As DNA, the CDR3 is TGTGCCAGCAGCTTGGGCCTTGGGGAGTACAATGAGCAGTTCTTC.

This chain connects TRBV6-5 to TRBJ2-7, with 9 bases aligning to TRBD2. The germline V gene has CDR1 MNHEY and CDR2 SVGAGI. V lost 4 bases and J lost 3; bases outside the gene matches: 7. The length of the CDR3 is 15 residues. CDR3 protein: CASSSAGGSDYEQYF. CDR3 sequence (DNA): TGTGCCAGCAGTTCCGCGGGAGGGTCCGACTACGAGCAGTACTTC.